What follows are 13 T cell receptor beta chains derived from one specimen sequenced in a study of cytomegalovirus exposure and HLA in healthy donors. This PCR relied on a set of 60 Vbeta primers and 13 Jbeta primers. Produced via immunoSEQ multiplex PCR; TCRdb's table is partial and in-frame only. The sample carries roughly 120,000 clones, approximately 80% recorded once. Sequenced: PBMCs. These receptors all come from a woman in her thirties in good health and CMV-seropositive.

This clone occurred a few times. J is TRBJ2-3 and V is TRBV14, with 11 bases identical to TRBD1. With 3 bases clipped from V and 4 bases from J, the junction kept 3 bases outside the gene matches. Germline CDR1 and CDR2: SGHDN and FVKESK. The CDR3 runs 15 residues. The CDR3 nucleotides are TGTGCCAGCAGCCATAGGACAGGGGGCCCAGATACGCAGTATTTT. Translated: CASSHRTGGPDTQYF. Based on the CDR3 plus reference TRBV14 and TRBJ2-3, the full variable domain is EAGVTQFPSHSVIEKGQTVTLRCDPISGHDNLYWYRRVMGKEIKFLLHFVKESKQDESGMPNNRFLAERTGGTYSTLKVQPAELEDSGVYFCASSHRTGGPDTQYFGPGTRLTVL.

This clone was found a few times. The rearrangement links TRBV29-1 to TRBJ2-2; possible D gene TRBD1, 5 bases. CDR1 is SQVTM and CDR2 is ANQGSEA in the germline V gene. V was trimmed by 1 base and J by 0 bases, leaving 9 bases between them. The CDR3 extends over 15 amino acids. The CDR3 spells CSVEGQLANTGELFF. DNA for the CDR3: TGCAGCGTTGAAGGACAGCTGGCGAACACCGGGGAGCTGTTTTTT.

The DNA of the CDR3 is TGCGCCAGCAGCCAAGGGACAGGTAACACCGGGGAGCTGTTTTTT. Translated: CASSQGTGNTGELFF. The gene calls are TRBV4-1 and TRBJ2-2; 7 bases are a match to TRBD1. Germline V gene sequence: CDR1 MGHRA, CDR2 YSYEKL. Trimming took 1 base from V and 2 from J; bases not matched to a gene: 1. The CDR3 loop spans 15 amino acids.

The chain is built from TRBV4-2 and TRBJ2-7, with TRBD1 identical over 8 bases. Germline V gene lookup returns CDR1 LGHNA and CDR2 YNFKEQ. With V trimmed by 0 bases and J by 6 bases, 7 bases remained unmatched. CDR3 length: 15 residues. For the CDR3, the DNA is TGTGCCAGCAGCCAAGACGAGACAGGGGAATTCGAGCAGTACTTC. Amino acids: CASSQDETGEFEQYF.

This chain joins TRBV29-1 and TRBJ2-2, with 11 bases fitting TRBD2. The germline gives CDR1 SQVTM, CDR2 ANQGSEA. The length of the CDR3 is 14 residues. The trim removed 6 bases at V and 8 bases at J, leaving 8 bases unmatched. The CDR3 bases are TGCAGCGTGGGGACTAGCGGAGAGGGGGGGGAGCTGTTTTTT. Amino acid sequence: CSVGTSGEGGELFF.

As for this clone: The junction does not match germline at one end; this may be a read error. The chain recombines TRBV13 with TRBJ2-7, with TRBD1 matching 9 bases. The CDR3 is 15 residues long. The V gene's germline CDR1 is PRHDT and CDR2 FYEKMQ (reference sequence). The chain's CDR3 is CASSLGGTGSYEQYF. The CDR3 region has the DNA TGTGCCAGCAGTTTAGGAGGGACAGGGTCCTACGAGCAGTACTTC.

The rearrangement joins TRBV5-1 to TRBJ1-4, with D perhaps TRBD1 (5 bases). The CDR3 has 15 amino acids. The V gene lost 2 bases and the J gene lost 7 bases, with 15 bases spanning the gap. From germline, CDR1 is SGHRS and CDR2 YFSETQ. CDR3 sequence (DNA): TGCGCCAGCAGCTTATCAGCAGGGTCGGTTGAAAAACTGTTTTTT. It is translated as CASSLSAGSVEKLFF.

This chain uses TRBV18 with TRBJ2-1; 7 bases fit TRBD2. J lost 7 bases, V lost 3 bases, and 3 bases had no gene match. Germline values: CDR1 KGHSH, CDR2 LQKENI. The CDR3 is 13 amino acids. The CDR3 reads CASSPGGLNEQFF. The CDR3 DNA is TGTGCCAGCTCACCGGGAGGGCTGAATGAGCAGTTCTTC.

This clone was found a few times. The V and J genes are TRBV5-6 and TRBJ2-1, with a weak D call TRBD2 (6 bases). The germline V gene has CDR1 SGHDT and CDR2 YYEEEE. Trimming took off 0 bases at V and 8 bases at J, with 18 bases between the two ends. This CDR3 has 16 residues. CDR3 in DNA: TGTGCCAGCAGCTTGGTTGGGCCGACTAGTTTCTATGAGCAGTTCTTC. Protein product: CASSLVGPTSFYEQFF.

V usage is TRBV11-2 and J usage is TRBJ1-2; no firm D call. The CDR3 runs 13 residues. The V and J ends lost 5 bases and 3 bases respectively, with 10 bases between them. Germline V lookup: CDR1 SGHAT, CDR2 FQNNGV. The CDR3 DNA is TGTGCCAGCAGCCCCGACCTAGACTATGGCTACACCTTC. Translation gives CASSPDLDYGYTF.

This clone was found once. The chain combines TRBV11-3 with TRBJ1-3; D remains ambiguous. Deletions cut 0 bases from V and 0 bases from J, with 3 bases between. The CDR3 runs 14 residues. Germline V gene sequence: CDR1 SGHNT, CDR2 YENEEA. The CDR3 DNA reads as TGTGCCAGCAGCTTAGACCGCTCTGGAAACACCATATATTTT. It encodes CASSLDRSGNTIYF.

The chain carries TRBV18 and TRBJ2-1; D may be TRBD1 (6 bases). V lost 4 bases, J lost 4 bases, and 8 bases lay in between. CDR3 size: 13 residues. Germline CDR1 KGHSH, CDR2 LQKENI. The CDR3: CASSLGQYNEQFF. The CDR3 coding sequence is TGTGCCAGCTCACTTGGACAGTACAATGAGCAGTTCTTC.

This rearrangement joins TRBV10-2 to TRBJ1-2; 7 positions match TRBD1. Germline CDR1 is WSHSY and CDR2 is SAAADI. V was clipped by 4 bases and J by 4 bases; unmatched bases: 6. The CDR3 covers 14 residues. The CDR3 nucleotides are TGCGCCAGCAGTGTGAACAGGGGACTCTATGGCTACACCTTC. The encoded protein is CASSVNRGLYGYTF.